The 7 T cell receptor beta chains below all came from one sample that was sequenced in a study of T-cell reconstitution after alpha-beta-depleted transplantation in children. Using unique molecular identifiers, the investigators prepared the TCRbeta library. In TCRdb, the PCR reads were re-called with MiXCR into one record per CDR3 protein. The sample consists of some 350,000 distinct CDR3 sequences, 15% to 20% of them appearing once. Sequenced here: PBMCs, mostly from graft donor cells, sampled 360 days after TCRalphabeta/CD19-depleted stem cell transplant. These receptor sequences come from a male patient under 10 years old who had a stem cell transplant for acute lymphoblastic leukemia, so the T cells may come from the graft donor.

This clonotype has a handful of counts. This chain uses TRBV25-1 with TRBJ2-5, with 7 bases identical to TRBD1. After removal of 5 bases from V and 4 bases from J, the junction contained 7 bases not matched to a gene. This CDR3 comprises 14 residues. In germline, CDR1 is MGHDK, CDR2 SYGVNS. DNA for the CDR3: TGTGCCAGCAGTCCCAGAGGGGGCACAGAGACCCAGTACTTC. Its translation is CASSPRGGTETQYF.

This clonotype has just a few counts. This chain connects TRBV20-1 to TRBJ2-1, with 13 nucleotides matching TRBD2. V shed 0 bases, J shed 7 bases, and the junction held 6 bases outside the gene matches. Germline CDR1 reads DFQATT; CDR2 reads SNEGSKA (reference sequence). This CDR3 has 16 residues. The CDR3 DNA follows: TGCAGTGCTAGAGAGACACTAGCGGGAGGGCTGAATGAGCAGTTCTTC. Amino acid sequence: CSARETLAGGLNEQFF.

The V and J genes are TRBV25-1 and TRBJ2-3; D assignment may be TRBD1 or TRBD2 (5 bases each). The germline gives CDR1 MGHDK, CDR2 SYGVNS. Between the trimmed V and J ends, which lost 3 bases and 0 bases, there was a span of 13 bases. This CDR3 has 16 amino acids. In nucleotides, the CDR3 is TGTGCCAGCAGTGAGCTAAGGGGACGTAGCACAGATACGCAGTATTTT. Its translation is CASSELRGRSTDTQYF.

There are many counts of this clonotype. The chain carries TRBV12-3 or TRBV12-4 and TRBJ2-7, with 12 nucleotides matching TRBD2. The length of the CDR3 is 15 residues. Trimming at V came to 4 bases and at J to 7 bases, leaving 8 bases not matched to a gene. CDR3 protein: CASSWEGLAGREQYF. CDR3 coding DNA: TGTGCCAGCAGTTGGGAGGGACTAGCGGGTCGTGAGCAGTACTTC.

The chain combines TRBV21-1 with TRBJ2-7. TRBV21-1 is designated a pseudogene. There are 12 residues in the CDR3. The CDR3 DNA reads TGTGCCAGTCTTGGTTCTGACTACGAGCAGTACTTC. Translation: CASLGSDYEQYF.

The chain joins TRBV4-3 to TRBJ1-4, with D possibly being TRBD1 (6 bases). The CDR3 has 16 amino acids. Germline V gives CDR1 LGHNA, CDR2 YSLEER. V lost 0 bases, J lost 4 bases, and 12 bases lay in between. The CDR3 loop reads CASSQDLGGGNEKLFF. In DNA, the CDR3 is TGCGCCAGCAGCCAAGATCTGGGGGGCGGTAATGAAAAACTGTTTTTT.

This CDR3 is CAWHYGTSVHEQYF. CDR3 DNA: TGTGCCTGGCACTACGGGACTAGCGTCCACGAGCAGTACTTC. The J gene is TRBJ2-7, the V gene TRBV30, with TRBD2 matching over 10 bases. Looked up from germline, CDR1 is GTSNPN and CDR2 is SVGIG (reference sequence). This CDR3 comprises 14 residues. Losses at the gene ends were 5 bases for V and 5 bases for J; bases not matched to a gene: 9.